This T cell receptor (beta chain) was retrieved from a study of sequential checkpoint blockade in melanoma. In the study overall: Randomization was 1:1 between first-line nivolumab→ipilimumab and ipilimumab→nivolumab. After both sequences, patients received maintenance nivolumab.

Treatment: randomized to nivolumab then ipilimumab (arm A) or the reverse (arm B). No patient had prior DNA-damaging chemotherapy. The protocol was immunoSEQ multiplex PCR, while the TCRdb copy is restricted to in-frame clones and leaves out a portion. The sample carries just under 20,000 clones, 75% to 85% recorded once. A few counts support this clone. The TCR originated in a human donor with melanoma. Sequenced material: CD8+ T cells sorted from blood (inferred from file names), taken from a patient given nivolumab and ipilimumab in sequence.

Here the CDR3 DNA reads TGTGCCAGCAACTACATTCGGACTGGCGAAGCTTTCTTT. Protein sequence: CASNYIRTGEAFF. This chain links TRBV27 with TRBJ1-1; D remains ambiguous. V gave up 7 bases and J gave up 8 bases, with 17 bases separating them. The CDR3 length is 13 residues. Germline loops: CDR1 MNHEY, CDR2 SMNVEV (reference sequence).